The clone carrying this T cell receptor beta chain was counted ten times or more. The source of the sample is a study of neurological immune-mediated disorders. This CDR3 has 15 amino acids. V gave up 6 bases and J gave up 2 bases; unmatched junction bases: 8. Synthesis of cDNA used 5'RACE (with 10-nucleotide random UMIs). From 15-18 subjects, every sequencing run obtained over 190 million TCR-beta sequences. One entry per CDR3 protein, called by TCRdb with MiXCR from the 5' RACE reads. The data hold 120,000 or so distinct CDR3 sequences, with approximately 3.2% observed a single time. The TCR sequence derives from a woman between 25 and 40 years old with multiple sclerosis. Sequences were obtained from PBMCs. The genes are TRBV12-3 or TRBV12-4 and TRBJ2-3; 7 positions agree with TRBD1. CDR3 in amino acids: CASRMTGKNTDTQYF. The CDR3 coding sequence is TGTGCCAGCAGGATGACAGGGAAAAACACAGATACGCAGTATTTT.